This T cell receptor (beta chain) was recovered during a study of vaccination and CD4 T cells after COVID-19. The germline CDR1 and CDR2 sequences are LNHDA and SQIVND (reference sequence). This CDR3 spans 14 amino acids. V lost 3 bases, J lost 8 bases, and 13 bases lay in between. Treatment described: approximately nine-day PBMC culture with coronavirus spike peptide pools or control peptides (ViraFEST assay). This clonotype appeared a few times. Its antigen remains unknown. At the Johns Hopkins FTIC core, DNA taken from cultured CD4+ T cells was sequenced by way of the Oncomine TCR Beta short-read assay. TCRdb independently ran MiXCR on the PCR reads; one entry per CDR3 protein. The sample consists of 15,000 to 16,000 distinct CDR3 sequences, around 72% of them appearing once.

This receptor was obtained from a human donor who had recovered from COVID-19. The V and J genes are TRBV19 and TRBJ2-2; TRBD1 or TRBD2 may be the D gene (6 bases each). Source material: CD4+ T cells from blood, cultured in vitro. CDR3 sequence (DNA): TGTGCCAGTAGTATTACTTCGGGGGCAGGGGAGCTGTTTTTT. Translated, it gives CASSITSGAGELFF.